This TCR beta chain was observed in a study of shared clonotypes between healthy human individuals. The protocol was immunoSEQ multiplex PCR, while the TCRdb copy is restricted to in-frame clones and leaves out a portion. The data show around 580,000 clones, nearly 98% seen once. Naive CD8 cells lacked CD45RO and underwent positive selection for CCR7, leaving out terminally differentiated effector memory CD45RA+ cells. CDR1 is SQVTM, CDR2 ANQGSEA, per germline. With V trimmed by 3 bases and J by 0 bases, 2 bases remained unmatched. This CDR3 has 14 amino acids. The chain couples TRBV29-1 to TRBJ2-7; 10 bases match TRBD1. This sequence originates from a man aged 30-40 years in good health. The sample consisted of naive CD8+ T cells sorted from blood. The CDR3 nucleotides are TGCAGCGTTGACGGGACAGGGGACTCCTACGAGCAGTACTTC. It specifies CSVDGTGDSYEQYF.